Below, 26 T cell receptor beta chains from the same sample are listed, as sequenced in a study of blood T cell repertoires in COVID-19. Generated by immunoSEQ multiplex PCR, the TCRdb table keeps only in-frame clones and is missing some. The sample yields about 160,000 clones, just under 90% seen once. Sequencing was performed on peripheral blood. Source of these receptors: a woman in her seventies with COVID-19, enrolled during active disease.

The rearrangement links TRBV12-5 to TRBJ2-1; TRBD2 agrees at 9 bases. The CDR3 has 19 residues. Germline lookup yields CDR1 LGHNT and CDR2 FRNRAP. V shed 2 bases, J shed 0 bases, and the junction held 11 bases outside the gene matches. The chain's CDR3 is CASGLFTQGGGASYNEQFF. The CDR3 coding sequence is TGTGCTAGTGGTTTGTTTACGCAAGGCGGGGGGGCCTCCTACAATGAGCAGTTCTTC.

V and J are TRBV6-5 and TRBJ2-6; possible D gene TRBD2, 6 bases. Germline CDR1 is MNHEY and CDR2 is SVGAGI. V was clipped by 6 bases and J by 0 bases, with 9 bases between them. This CDR3 is 15 amino acids long. The CDR3 reads CASRDGSSGANVLTF. The CDR3 coding sequence is TGTGCCAGCAGGGACGGGAGCTCTGGGGCCAACGTCCTGACTTTC.

V and J are TRBV3-1 (or the pseudogene TRBV3-2) and TRBJ1-1; D possibly corresponds to TRBD1 (5 bases). The CDR3 runs to 15 residues. V lost 0 bases and J 6 bases, leaving 14 bases between the germline ends. Germline-derived CDR1 and CDR2 are LGHDT and YNNKEL (reference sequence). Here the CDR3 DNA reads TGTGCCAGCAGCCAAGATGGGCAGGGTAGATCTGAAGCTTTCTTT. Its protein is CASSQDGQGRSEAFF.

The chain combines TRBV4-1 with TRBJ2-7, with 8 bases that match TRBD1. The CDR3 spans 13 residues. The germline CDR1 and CDR2 sequences are MGHRA and YSYEKL. J was trimmed by 5 bases and V by 3 bases; bases with no gene match: 3. DNA for the CDR3: TGCGCCAGCAGCCACCGGACAGGGAACGAGCAGTACTTC. This encodes CASSHRTGNEQYF.

This rearrangement joins TRBV14 to TRBJ1-1; 7 bases fit TRBD1. This CDR3 contains 12 residues. With 0 bases clipped from V and 12 bases from J, the junction kept 4 bases outside the gene matches. Per the germline V gene, CDR1 is SGHDN and CDR2 is FVKESK. The CDR3 sequence is CASSQDRGQSFF. CDR3 DNA sequence: TGTGCCAGCAGCCAAGATAGGGGACAGTCTTTCTTT.

V usage is TRBV28 and J usage is TRBJ1-1, with TRBD1 matching 8 bases. Germline loops: CDR1 MDHEN, CDR2 SYDVKM. The ends lost 3 bases at V and 5 bases at J; junction bases unmatched: 8. The CDR3 contains 15 residues. This chain's CDR3 is CASSLARTGTTEAFF. DNA of the CDR3: TGTGCCAGCAGTTTGGCTCGGACAGGGACTACTGAAGCTTTCTTT.

The chain recombines TRBV19 with TRBJ1-1; a weak D match, TRBD1 (6 bases). The CDR3 length is 18 residues. Germline CDR1 reads LNHDA; CDR2 reads SQIVND (reference sequence). Trimming took 8 bases from V and 1 from J, leaving 26 bases between them. The DNA of the CDR3 is TGTGCCAGTCGGCGCGCGGCAGGGGCCACTTCTGGGAACACTGAAGCTTTCTTT. It encodes CASRRAAGATSGNTEAFF.

The V and J genes are TRBV30 and TRBJ2-2; the match to TRBD1 covers 8 bases. The CDR3 has 15 amino acids. J lost 4 bases, V lost 1 base, and 5 bases had no gene match. The germline V gene encodes CDR1 GTSNPN and CDR2 SVGIG (reference sequence). CDR3 region: CAWSAQGARTGELFF. The CDR3 region has the DNA TGTGCCTGGAGTGCCCAGGGGGCGCGCACCGGGGAGCTGTTTTTT. Complete variable domain (other parts from reference TRBV30 and TRBJ2-2): SQTIHQWPATLVQPVGSPLSLECTVEGTSNPNLYWYRQAAGRGLQLLFYSVGIGQISSEVPQNLSASRPQDRQFILSSKKLLLSDSGFYLCAWSAQGARTGELFFGEGSRLTVL.

The rearrangement uses TRBV27 and TRBJ1-2; tentative D call: TRBD1 (6 bases). CDR3 length: 13 amino acids. The germline V gene encodes CDR1 MNHEY and CDR2 SMNVEV (reference sequence). The V end lost 5 bases, the J end lost 4 bases, and 11 bases lay between the germline ends. The CDR3 sequence: CASSTQGSYGYTF. For the CDR3, the DNA is TGTGCCAGCAGTACACAGGGCTCCTATGGCTACACCTTC.

CDR3 DNA sequence: TGTGCCAGCAGCTCCCTAGGAGGGAACACTGAAGCTTTCTTT. This translates into CASSSLGGNTEAFF. The chain has TRBV7-3 and TRBJ1-1; D call uncertain. The germline V and J ends were trimmed by 4 bases and 1 base, with 10 bases remaining between them. The CDR3 is made up of 14 amino acids. Germline CDR1 reads SGHTA; CDR2 reads FQGTGA.

The rearrangement links TRBV3-1 (or the pseudogene TRBV3-2) to TRBJ2-3; 11 nucleotides agree with TRBD2. The CDR3 totals 17 residues. J lost 5 bases, V lost 0 bases, and 7 bases had no gene match. Germline V lookup: CDR1 LGHDT, CDR2 YNNKEL (reference sequence). Here the CDR3 DNA reads TGTGCCAGCAGCCAAGATTTAGCGGGGGGGCCTGGAGATACGCAGTATTTT. Its translation is CASSQDLAGGPGDTQYF.

The chain joins TRBV6-5 to TRBJ1-1; 10 bases are shared with TRBD1. The ends lost 9 bases at V and 5 bases at J; junction bases unmatched: 9. CDR1 MNHEY and CDR2 SVGAGI come from the germline V gene. This CDR3 has 14 residues. This CDR3 is CASQTDRGLTEAFF. The CDR3 DNA follows: TGTGCCAGTCAAACGGACAGGGGGTTGACTGAAGCTTTCTTT.

Only a few counts were recorded for this clone. The gene calls are TRBV5-4 and TRBJ2-7; TRBD1 agrees at 7 bases. The CDR3 is 14 residues long. Losses at the gene ends were 3 bases for V and 3 bases for J; bases not matched to a gene: 6. CDR1 is SGHNT, CDR2 YYREEE, per germline (reference sequence). CDR3 sequence: CASSSRQGSYEQYF. CDR3 sequence (DNA): TGTGCCAGCAGCTCCCGACAGGGTAGCTACGAGCAGTACTTC. The full variable domain, in which reference TRBV5-4 and TRBJ2-7 provide the parts outside the CDR3, is ETGVTQSPTHLIKTRGQQVTLRCSSQSGHNTVSWYQQALGQGPQFIFQYYREEENGRGNFPPRFSGLQFPNYSSELNVNALELDDSALYLCASSSRQGSYEQYFGPGTRLTVT.

The rearrangement uses TRBV6-4 and TRBJ1-6; 8 bases line up with TRBD1. The V gene's germline CDR1 is MRHNA and CDR2 SNTAGT. V lost 6 bases, J lost 8 bases, and 3 bases stayed unmatched. The CDR3 sequence is 13 residues long. This CDR3 reads CASSRDRHSPLHF. Written as DNA, the CDR3 is TGTGCCAGCAGCCGGGACAGGCATTCACCCCTCCACTTT.

This chain joins TRBV5-1 and TRBJ1-2, with TRBD1 matching 8 bases. In germline, CDR1 is SGHRS, CDR2 YFSETQ. The CDR3 contains 15 residues. Trimming took 3 bases from V and 4 from J; bases not matched to a gene: 8. The CDR3 DNA reads TGCGCCAGCAGCTACGGGACAGGCCTCGGCTATGGCTACACCTTC. Protein product: CASSYGTGLGYGYTF.

This chain links TRBV12-3 or TRBV12-4 with TRBJ2-7, with D unresolved. The CDR3 totals 11 residues. V lost 3 bases, J lost 3 bases, and 3 bases lay in between. CDR3 DNA sequence: TGTGCCAGCAGTTTCAGCTACGAGCAGTACTTC. Translation gives CASSFSYEQYF.

V usage is TRBV19 and J usage is TRBJ1-6; 9 nucleotides align to TRBD1. Losses at the gene ends were 6 bases for V and 6 bases for J; bases not matched to a gene: 9. The CDR3 loop spans 16 amino acids. CDR1 and CDR2 (germline): LNHDA, SQIVND (reference sequence). As DNA, the CDR3 is TGTGCCAGTAGGATACAGGGGGCGTTGGTTAATTCACCCCTCCACTTT. It is translated as CASRIQGALVNSPLHF. Drawing the rest from reference TRBV19 and TRBJ1-6, the complete variable domain is DGGITQSPKYLFRKEGQNVTLSCEQNLNHDAMYWYRQDPGQGLRLIYYSQIVNDFQKGDIAEGYSVSREKKESFPLTVTSAQKNPTAFYLCASRIQGALVNSPLHFGNGTRLTVT.

The J gene is TRBJ2-5, the V gene TRBV11-1; D remains ambiguous. The CDR3 runs to 15 residues. Trimming stripped 1 base from V and 5 bases from J, with 14 bases between. In germline, CDR1 is SGHAT, CDR2 FQDESV (reference sequence). DNA of the CDR3: TGTGCCAGCAGCTTAGGCTTGACTCCTGAGGAGACCCAGTACTTC. Amino acids: CASSLGLTPEETQYF.

V and J are TRBV23-1 and TRBJ1-2; 7 bases line up with TRBD1. TRBV23-1 is assigned to the ORF class and has an uncertain function. This CDR3 spans 16 amino acids. J was trimmed by 1 base and V by 6 bases; bases with no gene match: 11. For the CDR3, the DNA is TGCGCCAGCAGCCCTACCGACAGGGAAGGTAACTATGGCTACACCTTC. Its translation is CASSPTDREGNYGYTF.

This clone showed up just a few times. This CDR3 is CASSATGFNTGELFF. As DNA, the CDR3 is TGTGCCAGCAGCGCTACAGGGTTCAACACCGGGGAGCTGTTTTTT. The gene calls are TRBV2 and TRBJ2-2; TRBD1 is a possible D gene (6 bases). V lost 6 bases, J lost 2 bases, and 13 bases lay in between. The CDR3 is made up of 15 amino acids. CDR1 SNHLY and CDR2 FYNNEI come from the germline V gene.

The chain uses TRBV7-9 and TRBJ1-4; D is possibly TRBD1 (6 bases). Trimming left V 5 bases short and J 7 bases short, with 17 bases between. Germline values: CDR1 SEHNR, CDR2 FQNEAQ (reference sequence). The CDR3 contains 15 residues. Here the CDR3 DNA reads TGTGCCAGCAGCCCCTGGACAGCGCGGGTTGAAAAACTGTTTTTT. It yields the protein CASSPWTARVEKLFF.

The chain combines TRBV27 with TRBJ2-3, with 9 bases matching TRBD2. The V gene end was trimmed by 2 bases and the J gene end by 0 bases; junction bases not matched to a gene: 6. From germline, CDR1 is MNHEY and CDR2 SMNVEV (reference sequence). The CDR3 sequence is 17 residues long. The CDR3 DNA reads as TGTGCCAGCAGTTTACGCGGGGGGGCCCCTAGCACAGATACGCAGTATTTT. It encodes CASSLRGGAPSTDTQYF.

The chain employs TRBV20-1 and TRBJ1-1; TRBD1 matches at 8 bases. Germline V gene data show CDR1 as DFQATT and CDR2 as SNEGSKA (reference sequence). Trimming cost V 3 bases and J 2 bases; bases outside gene matches: 2. CDR3 length equals 13 residues. In DNA, the CDR3 is TGCAGTGCTAGTACAGGGGGAAACACTGAAGCTTTCTTT. It translates to CSASTGGNTEAFF.

Comments on this clone: Within the sample, other DNA sequences also encode this same CDR3. The chain is built from TRBV7-2 and TRBJ2-7, with TRBD1 matching over 8 bases. This CDR3 spans 13 amino acids. Unmatched junction bases numbered 4, after V lost 5 bases and J lost 4 bases. Germline V gene data show CDR1 as SGHTA and CDR2 as FQGNSA. The CDR3 reads CASSLQGGYEQYF. Written as DNA, the CDR3 is TGTGCCAGCAGCCTACAGGGGGGATACGAGCAGTACTTC.

This chain links TRBV4-1 with TRBJ1-2; D call uncertain. This CDR3 contains 17 residues. The germline gives CDR1 MGHRA, CDR2 YSYEKL. Trimming pared 0 bases from V and 4 bases from J, leaving 18 bases between. CDR3 loop: CASSQDERAGSFYGYTF. CDR3 nucleotide sequence: TGCGCCAGCAGCCAAGATGAAAGAGCCGGGAGTTTCTATGGCTACACCTTC.

This clone was recorded only once. The chain is built from TRBV9 and TRBJ2-1; D unresolved. The CDR3 totals 14 residues. The V gene lost 0 bases and the J gene lost 7 bases, with 11 bases spanning the gap. Germline CDR1 is SGDLS and CDR2 is YYNGEE. CDR3 region: CASSVAGGKNEQFF. The CDR3 nucleotides are TGTGCCAGCAGCGTAGCTGGCGGTAAGAATGAGCAGTTCTTC.